The sequence of this T cell receptor (beta chain) was determined in a study of radiation and T cells in renal cell carcinoma. Looking at the study overall: Nephrectomy followed 15 Gy stereotactic body radiation by 4 weeks.

Noted time point: blood 2 weeks post-SBRT. Indicated treatment: 15 Gy SBRT to primary tumor, nephrectomy 4 weeks later. The patient's renal cell carcinoma had clear cell pathology. With regard to this clone: Antigen: not known.

Libraries were prepared by immunoSEQ multiplex PCR; TCRdb keeps only in-frame clonotypes and omits some of them. The table has fewer than 55,000 clones, 80% seen once; the top ten hold roughly 30%. CDR1 and CDR2 (germline): MGHRA, YSYEKL. With 4 bases removed from V and 3 bases from J, the gap between germline ends came to 15 bases. The CDR3 is 15 amino acids. Whole-study findings and limits: Top tumor clonotypes rose in blood 2 weeks post-radiation, then contracted.

The source of this sequence is a woman between 65 and 79 years old with renal cell carcinoma. This sample comprised blood, obtained from a patient whose treatment included radiotherapy and nephrectomy. The chain couples TRBV4-1 to TRBJ1-2, with a tentative D call TRBD1 (5 bases). CDR3 DNA: TGCGCCAGCAGCCCCGGGCCAGGGCAAGACTATGGCTACACCTTC. Its translation is CASSPGPGQDYGYTF.